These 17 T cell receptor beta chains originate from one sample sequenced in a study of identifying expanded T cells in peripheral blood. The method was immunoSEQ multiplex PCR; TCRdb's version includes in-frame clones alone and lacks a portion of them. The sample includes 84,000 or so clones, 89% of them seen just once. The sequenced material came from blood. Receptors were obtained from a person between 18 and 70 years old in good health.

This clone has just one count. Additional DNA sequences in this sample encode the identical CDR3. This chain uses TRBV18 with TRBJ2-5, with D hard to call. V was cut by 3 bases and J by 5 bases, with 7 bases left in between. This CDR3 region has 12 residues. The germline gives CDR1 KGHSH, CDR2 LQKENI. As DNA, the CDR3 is TGTGCCAGCTCACCCTGGGGTGAGACCCAGTACTTC. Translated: CASSPWGETQYF.

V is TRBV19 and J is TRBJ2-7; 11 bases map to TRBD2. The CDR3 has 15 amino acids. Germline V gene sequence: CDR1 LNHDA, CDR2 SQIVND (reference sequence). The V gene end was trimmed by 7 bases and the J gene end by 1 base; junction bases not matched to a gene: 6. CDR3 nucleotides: TGTGCCAGTACGCCTAGCGGGAGGCCATCCTACGAGCAGTACTTC. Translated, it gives CASTPSGRPSYEQYF. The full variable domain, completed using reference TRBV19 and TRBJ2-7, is DGGITQSPKYLFRKEGQNVTLSCEQNLNHDAMYWYRQDPGQGLRLIYYSQIVNDFQKGDIAEGYSVSREKKESFPLTVTSAQKNPTAFYLCASTPSGRPSYEQYFGPGTRLTVT.

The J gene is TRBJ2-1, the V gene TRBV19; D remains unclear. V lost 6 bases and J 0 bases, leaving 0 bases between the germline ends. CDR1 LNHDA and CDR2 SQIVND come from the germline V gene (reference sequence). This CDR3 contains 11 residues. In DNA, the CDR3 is TGTGCCAGTAGCTCCTACAATGAGCAGTTCTTC. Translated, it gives CASSSYNEQFF.

CDR3 amino acids: CASSISGNQPQHF. CDR3 coding DNA: TGTGCCAGTAGTATTTCAGGTAATCAGCCCCAGCATTTT. The chain carries TRBV19 and TRBJ1-5; the D is unclear. The V and J ends lost 3 bases and 4 bases respectively, with 7 bases between them. Germline CDR1 and CDR2: LNHDA and SQIVND (reference sequence). This CDR3 comprises 13 residues.

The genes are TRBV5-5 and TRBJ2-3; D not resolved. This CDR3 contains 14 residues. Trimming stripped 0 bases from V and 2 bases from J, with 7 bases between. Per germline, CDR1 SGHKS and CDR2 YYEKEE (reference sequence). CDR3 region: CASSLDSYTDTQYF. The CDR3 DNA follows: TGTGCCAGCAGCTTGGACTCCTACACAGATACGCAGTATTTT.

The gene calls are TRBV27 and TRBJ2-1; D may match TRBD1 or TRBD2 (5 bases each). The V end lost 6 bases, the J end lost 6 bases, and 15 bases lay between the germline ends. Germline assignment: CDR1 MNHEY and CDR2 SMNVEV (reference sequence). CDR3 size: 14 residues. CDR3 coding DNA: TGTGCCAGCAGCCCCATTGGGGGTGGCAATGAGCAGTTCTTC. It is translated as CASSPIGGGNEQFF.

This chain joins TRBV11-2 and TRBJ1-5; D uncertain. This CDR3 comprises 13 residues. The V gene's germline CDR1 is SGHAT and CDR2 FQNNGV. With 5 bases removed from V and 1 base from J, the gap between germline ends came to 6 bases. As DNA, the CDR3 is TGTGCCAGCAGCCCCACAAGCAATCAGCCCCAGCATTTT. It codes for CASSPTSNQPQHF.

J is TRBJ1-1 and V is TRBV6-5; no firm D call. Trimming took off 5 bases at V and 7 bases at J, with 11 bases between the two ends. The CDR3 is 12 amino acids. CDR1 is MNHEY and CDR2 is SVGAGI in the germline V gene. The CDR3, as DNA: TGTGCCAGCAGTCTATCGGGCGGTGAAGCTTTCTTT. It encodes CASSLSGGEAFF.

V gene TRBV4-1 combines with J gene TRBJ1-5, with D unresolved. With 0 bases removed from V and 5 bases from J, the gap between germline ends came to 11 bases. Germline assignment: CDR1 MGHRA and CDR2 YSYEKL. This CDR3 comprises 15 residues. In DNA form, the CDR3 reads TGCGCCAGCAGCCAAGATGGGGTGTGGGATCAGCCCCAGCATTTT. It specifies CASSQDGVWDQPQHF.

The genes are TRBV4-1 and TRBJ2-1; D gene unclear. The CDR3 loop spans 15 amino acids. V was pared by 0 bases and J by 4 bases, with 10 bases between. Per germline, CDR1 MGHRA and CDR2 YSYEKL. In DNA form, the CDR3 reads TGCGCCAGCAGCCAAGACAATAACATATACAATGAGCAGTTCTTC. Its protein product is CASSQDNNIYNEQFF.

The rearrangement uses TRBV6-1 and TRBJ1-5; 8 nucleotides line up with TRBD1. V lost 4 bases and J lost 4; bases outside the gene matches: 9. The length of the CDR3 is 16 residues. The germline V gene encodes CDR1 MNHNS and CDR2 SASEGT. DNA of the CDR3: TGTGCCAGCAGTGCAACCGGGACAGGAGTTAATCAGCCCCAGCATTTT. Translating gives CASSATGTGVNQPQHF.

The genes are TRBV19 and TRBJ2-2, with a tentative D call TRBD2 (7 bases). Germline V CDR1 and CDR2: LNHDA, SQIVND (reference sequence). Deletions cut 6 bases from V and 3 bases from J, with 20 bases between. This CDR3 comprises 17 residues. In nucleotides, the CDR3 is TGTGCCAGTAGCTCGACGGGGGCGGGGGCGGACACCGGGGAGCTGTTTTTT. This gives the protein CASSSTGAGADTGELFF. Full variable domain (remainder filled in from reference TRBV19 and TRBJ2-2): DGGITQSPKYLFRKEGQNVTLSCEQNLNHDAMYWYRQDPGQGLRLIYYSQIVNDFQKGDIAEGYSVSREKKESFPLTVTSAQKNPTAFYLCASSSTGAGADTGELFFGEGSRLTVL.

For the CDR3, the DNA is TGTGCCAGCAGCTTATCCCTAGTGATCTCCTACAATGAGCAGTTCTTC. Translation: CASSLSLVISYNEQFF. The J gene is TRBJ2-1, the V gene TRBV7-9, with no clear D. Trimming shortened V by 2 bases and J by 0 bases, and 11 bases separated the two germline ends. Germline V gene lookup returns CDR1 SEHNR and CDR2 FQNEAQ (reference sequence). This CDR3 is built from 16 residues.

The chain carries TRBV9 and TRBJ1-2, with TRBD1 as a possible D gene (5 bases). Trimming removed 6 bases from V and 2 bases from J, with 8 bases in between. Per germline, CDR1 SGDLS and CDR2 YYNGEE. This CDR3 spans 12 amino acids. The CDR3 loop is CASTRDNYGYTF. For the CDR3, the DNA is TGTGCCAGCACAAGGGACAACTATGGCTACACCTTC.

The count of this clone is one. CDR3 nucleotides: TGTGCCAGCAGCTTGGGCATTCCTGACGAGACCCAGTACTTC. Translation: CASSLGIPDETQYF. The V call is TRBV5-6, the J call TRBJ2-5; D remains ambiguous. The CDR3 is 14 residues long. CDR1 and CDR2 from the germline V gene are SGHDT and YYEEEE. Trimming removed 0 bases from V and 5 bases from J, with 11 bases in between. The full variable domain, in which reference TRBV5-6 and TRBJ2-5 provide the parts outside the CDR3, is DAGVTQSPTHLIKTRGQQVTLRCSPKSGHDTVSWYQQALGQGPQFIFQYYEEEERQRGNFPDRFSGHQFPNYSSELNVNALLLGDSALYLCASSLGIPDETQYFGPGTRLLVL.

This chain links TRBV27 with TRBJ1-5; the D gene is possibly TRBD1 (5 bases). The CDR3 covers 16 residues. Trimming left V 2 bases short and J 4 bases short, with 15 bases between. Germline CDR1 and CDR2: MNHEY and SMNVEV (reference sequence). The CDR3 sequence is CASSLTGPPMNQPQHF. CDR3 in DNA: TGTGCCAGCAGTTTAACAGGTCCTCCGATGAATCAGCCCCAGCATTTT.

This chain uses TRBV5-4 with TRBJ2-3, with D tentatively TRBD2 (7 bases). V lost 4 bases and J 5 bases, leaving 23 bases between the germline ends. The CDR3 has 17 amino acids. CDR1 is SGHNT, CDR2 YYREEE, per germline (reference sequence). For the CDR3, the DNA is TGTGCCAGCAGCGGCGAGGTAGGGGGAGGGCATGGAGATACGCAGTATTTT. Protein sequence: CASSGEVGGGHGDTQYF.